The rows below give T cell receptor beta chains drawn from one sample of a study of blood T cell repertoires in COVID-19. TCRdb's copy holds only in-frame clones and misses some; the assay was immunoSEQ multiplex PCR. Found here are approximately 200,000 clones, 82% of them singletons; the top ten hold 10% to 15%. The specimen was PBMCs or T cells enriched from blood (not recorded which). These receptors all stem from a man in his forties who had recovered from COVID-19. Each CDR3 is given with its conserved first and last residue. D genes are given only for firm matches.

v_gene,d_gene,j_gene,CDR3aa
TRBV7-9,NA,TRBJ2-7,CASSPTESYEQYF
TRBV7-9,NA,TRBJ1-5,CASSPGSINQPQHF
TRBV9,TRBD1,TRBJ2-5,CASSVRDRGLETQYF
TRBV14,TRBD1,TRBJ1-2,CASSPLDRVTGYTF
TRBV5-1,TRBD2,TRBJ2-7,CASKVAGISYEQYF
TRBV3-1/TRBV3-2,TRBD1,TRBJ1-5,CASSQTGQGRNQPQHF
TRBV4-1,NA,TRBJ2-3,CASSLISGPDTQYF
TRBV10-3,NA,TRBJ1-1,CAISETTGGGTEAFF
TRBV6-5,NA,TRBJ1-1,CASILQGPNTEAFF
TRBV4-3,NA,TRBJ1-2,CASSQLVLSFGGYTF
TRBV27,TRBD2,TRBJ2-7,CASSFAGASGKNYEQYF
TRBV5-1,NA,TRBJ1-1,CASSLDRANTEAFF
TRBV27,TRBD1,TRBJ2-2,CASSLLSWDRGHAGELFF
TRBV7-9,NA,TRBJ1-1,CASSLDNREAFF
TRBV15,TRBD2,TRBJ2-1,CATSRDSGIGEQFF
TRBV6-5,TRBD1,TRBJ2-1,CASSYGTGISGEQFF
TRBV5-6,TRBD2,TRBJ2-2,CASSLYGRSNTGELFF
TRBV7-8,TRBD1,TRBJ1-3,CASSFSWDSSSGNTIYF